The 27 T cell receptor beta chains listed next were all sequenced from one sample in a study of blood T cell repertoires in COVID-19. Assay: immunoSEQ multiplex PCR; the TCRdb copy retains only in-frame clones and omits some. The table includes 300,000 to 400,000 clones, about 86% detected once. The sample consisted of PBMCs or T cells enriched from blood (not recorded which). The receptors shown here come from a woman in her 40s with acute COVID-19.

This chain links TRBV20-1 with TRBJ2-7; no clear D gene. CDR1 and CDR2 from the germline V gene are DFQATT and SNEGSKA (reference sequence). CDR3 size: 12 residues. Trimming left V 3 bases short and J 2 bases short, with 8 bases between. The CDR3 protein is CSASGETYEQYF. The CDR3 coding sequence is TGCAGTGCTAGTGGCGAGACCTACGAGCAGTACTTC.

V usage is TRBV19 and J usage is TRBJ1-6, with 7 bases aligning to TRBD1. The germline V gene has CDR1 LNHDA and CDR2 SQIVND (reference sequence). Unmatched junction bases numbered 8, after V lost 7 bases and J lost 8 bases. The length of the CDR3 is 14 residues. The DNA for the CDR3 is TGTGCCAGTACCACGATCGGGACAGATTCACCCCTCCACTTT. Protein: CASTTIGTDSPLHF. Full variable domain (rest looked up from reference TRBV19 and TRBJ1-6): DGGITQSPKYLFRKEGQNVTLSCEQNLNHDAMYWYRQDPGQGLRLIYYSQIVNDFQKGDIAEGYSVSREKKESFPLTVTSAQKNPTAFYLCASTTIGTDSPLHFGNGTRLTVT.

This clone was recorded once. V and J are TRBV5-1 and TRBJ2-4; TRBD1 agrees at 9 bases. This CDR3 spans 15 amino acids. Germline CDR1 reads SGHRS; CDR2 reads YFSETQ. Trimming removed 2 bases from V and 8 bases from J; junction bases left unmatched: 8. The CDR3 sequence is CASSLQGAPADIQYF. CDR3 coding DNA: TGCGCCAGCAGCTTACAGGGGGCCCCAGCCGACATTCAGTACTTC.

The rearrangement uses TRBV7-9 and TRBJ1-1; 9 nucleotides match TRBD1. The V gene's germline CDR1 is SEHNR and CDR2 FQNEAQ (reference sequence). The CDR3 length is 16 residues. V lost 0 bases, J lost 4 bases, and 6 bases stayed unmatched. The DNA of the CDR3 is TGTGCCAGCAGCTTAGCGGGGACAGGGCCCGGCACTGAAGCTTTCTTT. Its protein product is CASSLAGTGPGTEAFF.

The genes are TRBV24-1 and TRBJ2-3; 8 nucleotides agree with TRBD2. The CDR3 covers 14 residues. Germline assignment: CDR1 KGHDR and CDR2 SFDVKD. The ends lost 3 bases at V and 4 bases at J; junction bases unmatched: 2. The CDR3 nucleotides read TGTGCCACCAGTGATGTCGGGGGGGCAGATACGCAGTATTTT. Residues: CATSDVGGADTQYF.

The chain has TRBV7-9 and TRBJ2-2; 9 nucleotides match TRBD1. V lost 4 bases, J lost 1 base, and 1 base stayed unmatched. Germline V CDR1 and CDR2: SEHNR, FQNEAQ (reference sequence). This CDR3 comprises 15 residues. The CDR3 sequence: CASSWGQGNTGELFF. The CDR3 DNA reads TGTGCCAGCAGCTGGGGACAGGGGAACACCGGGGAGCTGTTTTTT.

The gene calls are TRBV29-1 and TRBJ1-2; D might be TRBD1 (5 bases). From germline, CDR1 is SQVTM and CDR2 ANQGSEA. The length of the CDR3 is 11 residues. Trimming left V 7 bases short and J 12 bases short, with 18 bases between. The CDR3 bases are TGCAGCGCCGGACCCACTGGGGCTCACACCTTC. It is translated as CSAGPTGAHTF.

The chain links TRBV11-2 to TRBJ1-3; TRBD1 aligns across 7 bases. Trimming removed 3 bases from V and 4 bases from J; junction bases left unmatched: 6. There are 15 residues in the CDR3. Germline CDR1 is SGHAT and CDR2 is FQNNGV. The CDR3 reads CASSLDRPGGNTIYF. The DNA of the CDR3 is TGTGCCAGCAGCTTGGACAGGCCTGGCGGAAACACCATATATTTT.

This clone was found once. The V gene is TRBV19, the J gene TRBJ1-2, with 12 bases fitting TRBD1. This CDR3 has 16 amino acids. Germline loops: CDR1 LNHDA, CDR2 SQIVND (reference sequence). Losses at the gene ends were 5 bases for V and 4 bases for J; bases not matched to a gene: 8. The CDR3 DNA reads as TGTGCCAGTAGTGCTCCGGGACAGGGGGCTTTCTATGGCTACACCTTC. As protein: CASSAPGQGAFYGYTF.

The V and J genes are TRBV7-9 and TRBJ1-6; 7 bases are shared with TRBD1. CDR3 size: 15 residues. Looked up from germline, CDR1 is SEHNR and CDR2 is FQNEAQ (reference sequence). J gave up 7 bases and V 1 base, and 4 bases lay outside the gene matches. CDR3 sequence (DNA): TGTGCCAGCAGCTTAGGGGGACAGATAAATTCACCCCTCCACTTT. Residues: CASSLGGQINSPLHF.

The rearrangement joins TRBV11-2 to TRBJ2-5, with 7 nucleotides matching TRBD1. J lost 2 bases, V lost 7 bases, and 10 bases had no gene match. The CDR3 sequence is 15 residues long. Germline values: CDR1 SGHAT, CDR2 FQNNGV. This chain's CDR3 is CASTQKTGAQETQYF. In DNA, the CDR3 is TGTGCCAGCACCCAGAAAACAGGGGCACAAGAGACCCAGTACTTC.

The chain has TRBV6-5 and TRBJ2-7; 7 positions match TRBD1. With 1 base clipped from V and 2 bases from J, the junction kept 5 bases outside the gene matches. The CDR3 sequence is 15 residues long. Germline V gene lookup returns CDR1 MNHEY and CDR2 SVGAGI. CDR3: CASSYLQGLAYEQYF. CDR3 DNA sequence: TGTGCCAGCAGTTACTTACAGGGGTTGGCCTACGAGCAGTACTTC.

The chain links TRBV6-5 to TRBJ1-6; D is uncertain. This CDR3 has 14 amino acids. CDR1 is MNHEY and CDR2 is SVGAGI in the germline V gene. Trimming took 2 bases from V and 9 from J, leaving 11 bases between them. For the CDR3, the DNA is TGTGCCAGCAGTTACGATATATTCGGTTCACCCCTCCACTTT. Amino acids: CASSYDIFGSPLHF.

The rearrangement links TRBV14 to TRBJ2-3; D is uncertain. This CDR3 comprises 16 residues. V was trimmed by 4 bases and J by 3 bases, leaving 17 bases between them. Germline loops: CDR1 SGHDN, CDR2 FVKESK. CDR3 bases: TGTGCCAGCAGCCCGTCTATTGTCAGGAAAACAGATACGCAGTATTTT. It encodes CASSPSIVRKTDTQYF.

The chain is built from TRBV6-5 and TRBJ2-1, with D maybe TRBD1 (6 bases). The germline CDR1 and CDR2 sequences are MNHEY and SVGAGI. This CDR3 spans 13 amino acids. Trimming left V 5 bases short and J 8 bases short, with 13 bases between. CDR3 coding DNA: TGTGCCAGCAGTACCCGGACAGAGCATGAGCAGTTCTTC. It codes for CASSTRTEHEQFF.

This clone was detected only a few times. The chain employs TRBV28 and TRBJ2-6, with 8 positions matching TRBD1. The junction had 5 bases not matched to a gene; V was cut back by 1 base and J by 0 bases. This CDR3 region has 18 residues. Germline V CDR1 and CDR2: MDHEN, SYDVKM. The CDR3 bases are TGTGCCAGCAGTTTATTGCGGACAGGGCTCTCTGGGGCCAACGTCCTGACTTTC. Amino acid sequence: CASSLLRTGLSGANVLTF. Based on the CDR3 plus reference TRBV28 and TRBJ2-6, the full variable domain is DVKVTQSSRYLVKRTGEKVFLECVQDMDHENMFWYRQDPGLGLRLIYFSYDVKMKEKGDIPEGYSVSREKKERFSLILESASTNQTSMYLCASSLLRTGLSGANVLTFGAGSRLTVL.

The chain links TRBV5-1 to TRBJ2-3, with D unresolved. Trimming took 2 bases from V and 3 from J, leaving 4 bases between them. Germline CDR1 is SGHRS and CDR2 is YFSETQ. CDR3 size: 12 residues. The CDR3 DNA reads as TGCGCCAGCAGCTTTCCTACAGATACGCAGTATTTT. This gives the protein CASSFPTDTQYF.

The V and J genes are TRBV2 and TRBJ1-2; D may be TRBD1 (5 bases). CDR1 is SNHLY, CDR2 FYNNEI, per germline. Trimming removed 5 bases from V and 4 bases from J, with 11 bases in between. The CDR3 is 13 residues long. The CDR3 bases are TGTGCCAGCAGTCCAGGGATAGGCTATGGCTACACCTTC. It encodes CASSPGIGYGYTF.

V is TRBV19 and J is TRBJ1-1; TRBD1 matches 8 bases. The CDR3 totals 15 residues. CDR1 and CDR2 from the germline V gene are LNHDA and SQIVND (reference sequence). The V and J ends lost 5 bases and 3 bases, in that order; junction bases with no gene match: 8. DNA of the CDR3: TGTGCCAGTAGTTCCCGGACAGGGAAGGACACTGAAGCTTTCTTT. Translated, it gives CASSSRTGKDTEAFF.

This chain joins TRBV27 and TRBJ2-1; 9 bases align to TRBD2. Germline CDR1 reads MNHEY; CDR2 reads SMNVEV (reference sequence). The CDR3 spans 16 residues. J was trimmed by 7 bases and V by 1 base; bases with no gene match: 8. CDR3 in amino acids: CASSLFSRGGQNEQFF. The DNA for the CDR3 is TGTGCCAGCAGTTTATTTTCGCGGGGGGGCCAAAATGAGCAGTTCTTC.

The chain uses TRBV12-5 and TRBJ2-1, with 8 positions matching TRBD2. Germline CDR1 reads LGHNT; CDR2 reads FRNRAP. This CDR3 has 15 amino acids. V lost 4 bases, J lost 7 bases, and 9 bases stayed unmatched. CDR3 residues: CASGYPERGLNEQFF. CDR3 DNA: TGTGCTAGTGGTTATCCCGAGCGGGGGTTAAATGAGCAGTTCTTC.

This rearrangement joins TRBV4-3 to TRBJ2-7, with D possibly TRBD2 on 5 matching bases. V lost 0 bases and J lost 1, with 16 bases in between. The CDR3 extends over 17 amino acids. Germline V lookup: CDR1 LGHNA, CDR2 YSLEER. CDR3 bases: TGCGCCAGCAGCCAAGATATATCGGGAAGGCCATCCTACGAGCAGTACTTC. This sequence encodes CASSQDISGRPSYEQYF.

The V gene is TRBV28, the J gene TRBJ1-1; D perhaps matches TRBD1 (6 bases). This CDR3 is 17 amino acids long. Looked up from germline, CDR1 is MDHEN and CDR2 is SYDVKM. The germline V and J ends were trimmed by 4 bases and 4 bases, with 22 bases remaining between them. This CDR3 reads CASSSSLIRGGGTEAFF. The CDR3 DNA reads TGTGCCAGCAGTTCGTCGCTTATCAGGGGCGGGGGCACTGAAGCTTTCTTT.

The chain couples TRBV5-5 to TRBJ1-4, with D perhaps matching TRBD1 (5 bases). This CDR3 is 16 amino acids long. V lost 4 bases, J lost 0 bases, and 13 bases lay in between. Looked up from germline, CDR1 is SGHKS and CDR2 is YYEKEE (reference sequence). CDR3 in amino acids: CASSPPGTATNEKLFF. CDR3 in DNA: TGTGCCAGCAGCCCCCCGGGGACTGCAACTAATGAAAAACTGTTTTTT.

V is TRBV6-6 and J is TRBJ1-1; TRBD1 matches at 10 bases. The V gene end was trimmed by 10 bases and the J gene end by 2 bases; junction bases not matched to a gene: 10. Germline-derived CDR1 and CDR2 are MNHNY and SVGAGI (reference sequence). This CDR3 is built from 15 residues. CDR3 DNA: TGTGCCACGTCCCGGGACAGGGGTCAAAACACTGAAGCTTTCTTT. Its translation: CATSRDRGQNTEAFF.

This chain connects TRBV5-4 to TRBJ2-3; 13 bases match TRBD2. Losses at the gene ends were 0 bases for V and 2 bases for J; bases not matched to a gene: 3. The CDR3 has 17 residues. Germline V gives CDR1 SGHNT, CDR2 YYREEE (reference sequence). The CDR3 nucleotides read TGTGCCAGCAGCTTGGAGGGACTAGCGGGATCCACAGATACGCAGTATTTT. Its protein product is CASSLEGLAGSTDTQYF.

The rearrangement joins TRBV11-3 to TRBJ2-5; D may be TRBD2 (7 bases). CDR1 is SGHNT and CDR2 is YENEEA in the germline V gene. V lost 5 bases to trimming and J lost 0 bases, with 19 bases between them. The CDR3 covers 17 residues. The CDR3 DNA reads as TGTGCCAGCAGCCCGGGGGGAAAGACAGGCTACCAAGAGACCCAGTACTTC. Translated, it gives CASSPGGKTGYQETQYF.